This T cell receptor (beta chain) was sequenced for a study of vaccination and CD4 T cells after COVID-19. As for the study in general: Six men and four women formed the convalescents, two being Hispanic. The study's findings and limits: Early post-infection timepoints were not included, and relatively few convalescent patients were studied.

CDR1 is MNHEY, CDR2 SVGAGI, per germline. Trimming cost V 2 bases and J 9 bases; bases outside gene matches: 7. CDR3 size: 15 residues. Cultured CD4+ T-cell DNA underwent Oncomine TCR Beta short-read sequencing. TCRdb analysed the PCR reads with MiXCR anew, one entry per CDR3 protein. The profile shows over 10,000 distinct CDR3 sequences, roughly 59% of them singletons. Described treatment: approximately 10-day PBMC culture with coronavirus spike peptide pools or control peptides (ViraFEST assay). Under the ViraFEST approach, antigen-specific T cells were expanded with peptide pools and TCRs subsequently sequenced. As for this clonotype: Its antigen is currently unknown.

This rearrangement joins TRBV6-5 to TRBJ1-6, with TRBD1 identical over 7 bases. The origin of this receptor is a human donor who had recovered from COVID-19. Sequencing was performed on CD4+ T cells from blood, cultured in vitro. CDR3 amino acids: CASSYDGRGFSPLHF. CDR3 nucleotides: TGTGCCAGCAGTTACGATGGCAGGGGGTTTTCACCCCTCCACTTT.